This passage covers 20 T cell receptor beta chains from one sample sequenced in a study of T cells in Graves' hyperthyroidism and ophthalmopathy. The CDR3 regions of TCR beta were amplified from RNA transcripts. The HTBI primer set drove a first-round RT-PCR of the TCR CDR3. One entry per CDR3 protein, called by TCRdb with MiXCR from the multiplex PCR reads. The sample contains nearly 600,000 distinct CDR3 sequences, 14% of which appear only once. Material: blood. The receptors derive from a woman between 18 and 29 years old with Graves' ophthalmopathy.

This clonotype was counted many times. The genes are TRBV11-2 and TRBJ2-1; 9 positions match TRBD2. Germline CDR1 and CDR2: SGHAT and FQNNGV. Trimming cost V 3 bases and J 2 bases; bases outside gene matches: 8. The CDR3 is 17 amino acids. CDR3 protein: CASSFGRSGSTYNEQFF. CDR3 nucleotides: TGTGCCAGCAGCTTCGGACGTAGCGGGAGCACCTACAATGAGCAGTTCTTC.

The V and J genes are TRBV7-9 and TRBJ2-3; 10 nucleotides align to TRBD1. The CDR3 loop spans 15 amino acids. The V gene's germline CDR1 is SEHNR and CDR2 FQNEAQ (reference sequence). The trim removed 5 bases at V and 5 bases at J, leaving 7 bases unmatched. The CDR3 spells CASSARQGALDTQYF. The DNA for the CDR3 is TGTGCCAGCAGCGCCCGACAGGGGGCGTTAGATACGCAGTATTTT.

This clonotype showed up many times. This rearrangement joins TRBV10-3 to TRBJ2-5; D is undetermined. The CDR3 consists of 13 residues. Trimming shortened V by 3 bases and J by 0 bases, and 5 bases separated the two germline ends. Germline V gene lookup returns CDR1 ENHRY and CDR2 SYGVKD. The CDR3 region has the DNA TGTGCCATCAGTGAAGGCAACCAAGAGACCCAGTACTTC. Amino acid sequence: CAISEGNQETQYF.

The genes are TRBV18 and TRBJ2-7, with D maybe TRBD2 (6 bases). This CDR3 is built from 14 residues. CDR1 and CDR2 (germline): KGHSH, LQKENI. V was trimmed by 4 bases and J by 2 bases, leaving 12 bases between them. This CDR3 reads CASSQAGTAYEQYF. The CDR3 bases are TGTGCCAGCTCACAGGCGGGAACCGCCTACGAGCAGTACTTC.

This clonotype was counted at least ten times. The rearrangement joins TRBV7-9 to TRBJ2-3, with D unclear. The CDR3 spans 18 residues. Germline V lookup: CDR1 SEHNR, CDR2 FQNEAQ (reference sequence). The germline V and J ends were trimmed by 1 base and 4 bases, with 21 bases remaining between them. The CDR3 DNA reads as TGTGCCAGCAGCTTAGAGTCCCTCTATAGGCTGTCGCCAGATACGCAGTATTTT. Its translation is CASSLESLYRLSPDTQYF.

Comment on this clonotype: With a much larger clone just one base away, this may be a read error. The V call is TRBV20-1, the J call TRBJ2-3, with TRBD2 matching over 10 bases. Germline CDR1 DFQATT, CDR2 SNEGSKA (reference sequence). The CDR3 contains 15 residues. The CDR3 coding sequence is TGCAGAGCTAGAGTAGCGGGAGGTCTTCAAGATACGCAGTATTTT. Protein sequence: CRARVAGGLQDTQYF.

This clonotype was counted at least ten times. The rearrangement uses TRBV28 and TRBJ2-7; 8 nucleotides line up with TRBD2. This CDR3 has 16 amino acids. The V gene's germline CDR1 is MDHEN and CDR2 SYDVKM. The V and J ends lost 6 bases and 3 bases, in that order; junction bases with no gene match: 13. The CDR3 DNA follows: TGTGCCAGCAGCCGGGGGGGGCAGGGGATGATCTACGAGCAGTACTTC. Translated: CASSRGGQGMIYEQYF.

The genes are TRBV12-3 or TRBV12-4 and TRBJ1-5, with 7 bases aligning to TRBD1. The CDR3 runs to 15 residues. Trimming cost V 10 bases and J 0 bases; bases outside gene matches: 9. CDR3 in DNA: TGTGCCACCCGGACAGGTTCATATAGCAATCAGCCCCAGCATTTT. Translated, it gives CATRTGSYSNQPQHF.

This sequence joins TRBV19 and TRBJ1-3; D might be TRBD1 (5 bases). V lost 6 bases, J lost 0 bases, and 12 bases lay in between. The CDR3 runs to 15 residues. The germline CDR1 and CDR2 sequences are LNHDA and SQIVND (reference sequence). Here the CDR3 reads CASSLTAVSGNTIYF. Written as DNA, the CDR3 is TGTGCCAGTAGCCTGACAGCAGTCTCTGGAAACACCATATATTTT.

The CDR3 nucleotides are TGTGCCAGCAGCCGCGGGACCAATTTCCAAGAGACCCAGTACTTC. Translating gives CASSRGTNFQETQYF. The gene calls are TRBV3-1 and TRBJ2-5, with a weak D call TRBD2 (6 bases). CDR1 and CDR2 (germline): LGHDT, YNNKEL (reference sequence). This CDR3 is 15 amino acids long. Trimming shortened V by 4 bases and J by 1 base, and 13 bases separated the two germline ends.

This clonotype has ten or more counts. The chain links TRBV28 to TRBJ2-1; 9 bases match TRBD2. Germline V gene sequence: CDR1 MDHEN, CDR2 SYDVKM. Trimming cost V 4 bases and J 8 bases; bases outside gene matches: 6. The CDR3 totals 14 residues. Here the CDR3 DNA reads TGTGCCAGCAGTTCTAGCGGGGTTCGGGATGAGCAGTTCTTC. It specifies CASSSSGVRDEQFF.

This clonotype has ten or more counts. The V gene is TRBV3-1, the J gene TRBJ2-1, with 15 bases that match TRBD2. Germline loops: CDR1 LGHDT, CDR2 YNNKEL (reference sequence). CDR3 length: 18 residues. The V and J ends lost 6 bases and 5 bases, in that order; junction bases with no gene match: 11. The DNA for the CDR3 is TGTGCCAGCAGACTTGGACTAGCGGGAGGGCGGTTGCACAATGAGCAGTTCTTC. Its protein is CASRLGLAGGRLHNEQFF.

Many counts were recorded for this clonotype. V and J are TRBV30 and TRBJ1-1; a possible D gene is TRBD1 (6 bases). Germline CDR1 GTSNPN, CDR2 SVGIG (reference sequence). The CDR3 is made up of 14 amino acids. Trimming took 4 bases from V and 2 from J, leaving 14 bases between them. The CDR3 bases are TGTGCCTGGACCGTACGAGGGGGAAACACTGAAGCTTTCTTT. As protein: CAWTVRGGNTEAFF.

This clonotype was recorded at least ten times. The chain has TRBV2 and TRBJ2-7; D is perhaps TRBD2 (6 bases). Trimming took off 3 bases at V and 4 bases at J, with 19 bases between the two ends. The CDR3 spans 16 residues. Germline V gives CDR1 SNHLY, CDR2 FYNNEI. This CDR3 is CASSDRPGLVTYEQYF. The CDR3 coding sequence is TGTGCCAGCAGTGACCGTCCGGGACTGGTGACATACGAGCAGTACTTC.

This clonotype was seen at least ten times. V and J are TRBV7-8 and TRBJ2-5; no clear D. Germline CDR1 reads SGHVS; CDR2 reads FQNEAQ. The CDR3 contains 15 residues. V was clipped by 1 base and J by 0 bases, with 9 bases between them. The CDR3: CASSLGTSYQETQYF. The CDR3 region has the DNA TGTGCCAGCAGCTTAGGCACCTCGTACCAAGAGACCCAGTACTTC.

This clonotype was observed many times. This chain uses TRBV28 with TRBJ1-2; D is unclear. The CDR3 runs 18 residues. Germline assignment: CDR1 MDHEN and CDR2 SYDVKM. V lost 2 bases and J 0 bases, leaving 19 bases between the germline ends. The chain's CDR3 is CASSLPRGIYGSNYGYTF. DNA of the CDR3: TGTGCCAGCAGTTTACCCCGAGGGATTTATGGATCTAACTATGGCTACACCTTC.

The CDR3 DNA is TGTGCCAGCTCATCGGGGACGGACAATCAGCCCCAGCATTTT. Translating gives CASSSGTDNQPQHF. The chain links TRBV18 to TRBJ1-5, with D perhaps matching TRBD1 (5 bases). The germline V gene has CDR1 KGHSH and CDR2 LQKENI. The V end was cut by 5 bases, the J end by 3 bases, with 11 bases between. CDR3 length: 14 residues.

Comments on this clonotype: It may be a read error: a sequence one base away is much more abundant. The chain links TRBV24-1 to TRBJ2-7; possible D gene TRBD2, 5 bases. CDR3 length: 15 residues. The V end lost 6 bases, the J end lost 3 bases, and 17 bases lay between the germline ends. Germline-derived CDR1 and CDR2 are KGHDR and SFDVKD. For the CDR3, the DNA is TGTGCCACCAGTTCAAGGGATGCGGACTTCTACGAGCAGTACTTC. Translation: CATSSRDADFYEQYF.

Comments on this clonotype: A read error is the likely source, as a far larger clone sits one nucleotide away. This chain links TRBV10-3 with TRBJ2-1; no clear D gene. Trimming left V 5 bases short and J 1 base short, with 0 bases between. This CDR3 spans 11 amino acids. CDR1 is ENHRY and CDR2 is SYGVKD in the germline V gene. CDR3 loop: CAISSYNEQFF. CDR3 nucleotides: TGTGCCATCAGTTCCTACAATGAGCAGTTCTTC.

The rearrangement joins TRBV5-1 to TRBJ2-3, with 8 bases that match TRBD2. This CDR3 region has 15 residues. Trimming took 0 bases from V and 5 from J; bases not matched to a gene: 5. Germline-derived CDR1 and CDR2 are SGHRS and YFSETQ. The CDR3 DNA follows: TGCGCCAGCAGCTTGGTTACGGGAGGGGAAGATACGCAGTATTTT. Amino acids: CASSLVTGGEDTQYF.